The clone carrying this TCR beta chain was found once. This sample's treatment: some 20 received Ad26.COV2.S at low or high dose, single or two shots; roughly five received placebo; per-sample allocation not given. Collection of the samples took place on day 63 after the first injection of vaccine or placebo. Participants' vaccine, an Ad26 vector, delivered Wuhan-strain SARS-CoV-2 spike. Some clones are missing from TCRdb's copy, which holds only in-frame ones; the method was immunoSEQ multiplex PCR. The sample carries hundreds of thousands of clones, less than 90% recorded once. This sample is drawn from a study of Ad26.COV2.S vaccination and SARS-CoV-2 variants. Germline lookup yields CDR1 MNHEY and CDR2 SMNVEV (reference sequence). CDR3 length: 16 amino acids. Trimming at V came to 0 bases and at J to 7 bases, leaving 7 bases not matched to a gene.

The origin of this receptor is a person between 18 and 59 years old who received the Ad26.COV2.S COVID-19 vaccine or a placebo. The chain recombines TRBV27 with TRBJ1-1, with 11 bases matching TRBD1. Here the sequenced sample was peripheral blood, taken in a trial of Ad26.COV2.S vaccine versus placebo. The CDR3 bases are TGTGCCAGCAGTTTATCCCTAGGGGGACAGGGGGGTGAAGCTTTCTTT. It yields the protein CASSLSLGGQGGEAFF.